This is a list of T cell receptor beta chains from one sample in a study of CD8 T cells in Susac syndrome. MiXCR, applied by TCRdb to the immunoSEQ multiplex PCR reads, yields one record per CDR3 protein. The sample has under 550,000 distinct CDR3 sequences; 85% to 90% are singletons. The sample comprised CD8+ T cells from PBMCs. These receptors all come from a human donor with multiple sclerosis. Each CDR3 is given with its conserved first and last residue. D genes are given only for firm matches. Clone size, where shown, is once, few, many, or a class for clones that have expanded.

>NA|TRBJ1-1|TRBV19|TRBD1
TGTGCCAGTTGGGGGACAGGGGGCCCGAACACTGAAGCTTTCTTT
CASWGTGGPNTEAFF
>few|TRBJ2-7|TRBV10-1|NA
TGCGCCAGCAGTGGAGGGGTCGAGCAGTACTTC
CASSGGVEQYF
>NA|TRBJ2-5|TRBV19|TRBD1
TGTGCCAGTACCCGGACAGGACCCCCATCGGAGACCCAGTACTTC
CASTRTGPPSETQYF
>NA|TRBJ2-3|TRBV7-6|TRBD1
TGTGCCAGCAGCTTCCTCCTTTCCTCCGGGACAGACACAGATACGCAGTATTTT
CASSFLLSSGTDTDTQYF
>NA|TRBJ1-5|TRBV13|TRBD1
TGTGCCAGCAGCGCCGGGACAGGGGGGTTAACTCAGCCCCAGCATTTT
CASSAGTGGLTQPQHF
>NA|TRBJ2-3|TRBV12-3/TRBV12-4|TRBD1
TGTGCCAGCAGCCTACTCATCCGGGACAGGGTAACAGATACGCAGTATTTT
CASSLLIRDRVTDTQYF
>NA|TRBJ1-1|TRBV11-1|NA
TGTGCCAGCAGCACAGGTTGGGTGGACACTGAAGCTTTCTTT
CASSTGWVDTEAFF
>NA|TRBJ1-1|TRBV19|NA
TGTGCCAGTATTCATCGGGGCGCTGAAGCTTTCTTT
CASIHRGAEAFF
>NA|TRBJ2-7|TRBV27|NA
TGTGCCAGCAGTTTAACGCGGACCACCTACGAGCAGTACTTC
CASSLTRTTYEQYF
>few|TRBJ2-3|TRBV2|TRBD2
TGTGCCAGCAGTCTAGTAGGGCTAGCGGGGGGGCCAACAGATACGCAGTATTTT
CASSLVGLAGGPTDTQYF
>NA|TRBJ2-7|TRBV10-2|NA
TGCGCCAGCAGAGGCGGGGACGTTATCGAGCAGTACTTC
CASRGGDVIEQYF
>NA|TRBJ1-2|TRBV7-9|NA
TGTGCCAGCAGCCCCCTCGCCGATATGGGGTACCGCACCTTC
CASSPLADMGYRTF
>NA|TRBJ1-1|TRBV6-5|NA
TGTGCCAGCAGTTACTCGTCTCCCCCCGGGGCCACTGAAGCTTTCTTT
CASSYSSPPGATEAFF
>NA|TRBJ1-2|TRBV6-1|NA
TGTGCCAGCAGTGAATTGGTAATCCCAGGGATGTTCTATGGCTACACCTTC
CASSELVIPGMFYGYTF
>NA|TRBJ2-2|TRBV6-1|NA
TGTGCCAGCAGCCGGGCCTCTTACACCGGGGAGCTGTTTTTT
CASSRASYTGELFF
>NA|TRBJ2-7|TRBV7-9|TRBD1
TGTGCCAGCAGCGGGACAGGGAGGGATATCTACGAGCAGTACTTC
CASSGTGRDIYEQYF
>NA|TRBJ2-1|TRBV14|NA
TGTGCCAGCAGCCCTTCCGGGACGGCGAGGAGGGGGAGGCAGTTCTTC
CASSPSGTARRGRQFF
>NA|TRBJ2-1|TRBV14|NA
TGTGCCAGCAGCCAAGAAATGTCGTGGGATGAGCAGTTCTTC
CASSQEMSWDEQFF
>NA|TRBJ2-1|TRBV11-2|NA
TGTGCCAGCAGCTTAAGTCTGTCGCTCGCTGAGCAGTTCTTC
CASSLSLSLAEQFF
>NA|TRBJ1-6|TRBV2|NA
TGTGCCAGCAGTGAAGCACAGGGAGGATCACCCCTCCACTTT
CASSEAQGGSPLHF
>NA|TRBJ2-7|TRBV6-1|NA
TGTGCCAGCAGTGAAGGCGGAGGACCAACCTACGAGCAGTACTTC
CASSEGGGPTYEQYF
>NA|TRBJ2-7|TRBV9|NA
TGTGCCAGCAGCGCAGGGGATCTAGATTGGGCCTACGAGCAGTACTTC
CASSAGDLDWAYEQYF